This T cell receptor beta chain was identified during a study of blood T cell repertoires in COVID-19. Background on the study: Sites across the United States, Italy and Spain contributed samples from acute and convalescent COVID-19. PBMCs, B-cell-depleted T cells, or T cells were the source of the cDNA or gDNA that made up the material.

In its sample, this clone was seen a few times. Distinct nucleotide sequences in the sample also encode this CDR3. CDR1 SGHRS and CDR2 YFSETQ come from the germline V gene. Trimming left V 0 bases short and J 1 base short, with 7 bases between. There are 14 residues in the CDR3. In the source study's methods: Estimation of nucleated cell counts relied on the amplification of reference gene primers. Sequencing used immunoSEQ multiplex PCR; TCRdb keeps in-frame clones, though not all of them. The V and J calls and clone size come from that table; D and trimming were worked out from the DNA. The sample lists about 220,000 clones, 82% occurring once.

The chain combines TRBV5-1 with TRBJ2-5, with a tentative D call TRBD1 (6 bases). The sequence was obtained from a woman aged 80 or over with acute or convalescent COVID-19. Specimen: peripheral blood. The CDR3 DNA is TGCGCCAGCAGCTTGGTAGGGGGCCAAGAGACCCAGTACTTC. This sequence encodes CASSLVGGQETQYF.